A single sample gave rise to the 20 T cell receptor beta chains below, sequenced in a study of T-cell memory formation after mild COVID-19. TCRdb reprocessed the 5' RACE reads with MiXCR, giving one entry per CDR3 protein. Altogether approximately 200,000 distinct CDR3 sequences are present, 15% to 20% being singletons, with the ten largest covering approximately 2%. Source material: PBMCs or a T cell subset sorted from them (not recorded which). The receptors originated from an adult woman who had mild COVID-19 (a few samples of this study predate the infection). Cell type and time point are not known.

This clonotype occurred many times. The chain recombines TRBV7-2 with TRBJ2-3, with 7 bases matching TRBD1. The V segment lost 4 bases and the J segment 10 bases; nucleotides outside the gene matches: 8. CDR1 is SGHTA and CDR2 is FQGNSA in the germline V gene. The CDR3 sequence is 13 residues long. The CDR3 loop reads CASSSRGQMAQYF. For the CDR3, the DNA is TGTGCCAGCAGCTCTAGGGGACAGATGGCGCAGTATTTT.

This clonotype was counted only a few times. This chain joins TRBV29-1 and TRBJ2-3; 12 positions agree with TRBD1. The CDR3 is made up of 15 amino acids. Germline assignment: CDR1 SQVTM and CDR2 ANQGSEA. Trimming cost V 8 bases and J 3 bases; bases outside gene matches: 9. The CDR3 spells CSTSGTGGFTDTQYF. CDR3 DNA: TGCAGCACCTCGGGGACAGGGGGCTTTACAGATACGCAGTATTTT.

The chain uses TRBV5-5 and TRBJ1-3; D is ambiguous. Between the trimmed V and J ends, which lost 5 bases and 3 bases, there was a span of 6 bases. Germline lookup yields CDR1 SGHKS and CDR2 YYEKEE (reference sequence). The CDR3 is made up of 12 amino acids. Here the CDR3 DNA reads TGTGCCAGCAGTGTGGATGGAAACACCATATATTTT. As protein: CASSVDGNTIYF. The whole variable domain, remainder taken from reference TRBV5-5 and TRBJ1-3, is DAGVTQSPTHLIKTRGQQVTLRCSPISGHKSVSWYQQVLGQGPQFIFQYYEKEERGRGNFPDRFSARQFPNYSSELNVNALLLGDSALYLCASSVDGNTIYFGEGSWLTVV.

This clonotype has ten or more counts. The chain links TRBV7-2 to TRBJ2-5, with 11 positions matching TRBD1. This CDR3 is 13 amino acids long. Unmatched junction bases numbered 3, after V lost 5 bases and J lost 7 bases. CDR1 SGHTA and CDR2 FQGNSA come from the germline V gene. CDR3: CASSPGQGATQYF. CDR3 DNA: TGTGCCAGCAGCCCCGGACAGGGGGCGACCCAGTACTTC.

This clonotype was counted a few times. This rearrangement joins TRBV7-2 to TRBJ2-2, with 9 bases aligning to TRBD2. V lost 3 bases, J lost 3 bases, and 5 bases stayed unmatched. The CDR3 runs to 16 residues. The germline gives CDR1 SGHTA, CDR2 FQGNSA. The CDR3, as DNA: TGTGCCAGCAGCTTGACTAGCGGAGCCTACACCGGGGAGCTGTTTTTT. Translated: CASSLTSGAYTGELFF. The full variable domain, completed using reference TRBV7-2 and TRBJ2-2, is GAGVSQSPSNKVTEKGKDVELRCDPISGHTALYWYRQSLGQGLEFLIYFQGNSAPDKSGLPSDRFSAERTGGSVSTLTIQRTQQEDSAVYLCASSLTSGAYTGELFFGEGSRLTVL.

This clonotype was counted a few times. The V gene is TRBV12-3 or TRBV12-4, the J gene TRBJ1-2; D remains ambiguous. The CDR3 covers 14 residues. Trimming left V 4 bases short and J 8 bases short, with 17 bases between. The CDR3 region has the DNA TGTGCCAGCAGTTCCTCCTTGGGCAGCTGGGGCTACACCTTC. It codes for CASSSSLGSWGYTF.

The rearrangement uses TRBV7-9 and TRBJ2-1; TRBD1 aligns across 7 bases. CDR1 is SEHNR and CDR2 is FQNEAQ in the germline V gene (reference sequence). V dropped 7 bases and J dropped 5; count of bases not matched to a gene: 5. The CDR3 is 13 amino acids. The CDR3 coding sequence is TGTGCCAGCACCCCGGGACAGAACAATGAGCAGTTCTTC. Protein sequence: CASTPGQNNEQFF.

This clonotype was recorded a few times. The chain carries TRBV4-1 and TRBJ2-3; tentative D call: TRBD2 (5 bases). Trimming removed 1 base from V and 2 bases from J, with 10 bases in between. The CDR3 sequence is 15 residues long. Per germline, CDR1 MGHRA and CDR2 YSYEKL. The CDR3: CASSQGTVFTDTQYF. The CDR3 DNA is TGCGCCAGCAGCCAAGGGACTGTGTTCACAGATACGCAGTATTTT.

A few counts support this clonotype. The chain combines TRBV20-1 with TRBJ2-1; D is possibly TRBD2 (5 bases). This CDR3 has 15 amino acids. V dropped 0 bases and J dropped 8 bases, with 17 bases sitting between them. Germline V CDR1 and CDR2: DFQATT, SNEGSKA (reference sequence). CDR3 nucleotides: TGCAGTGCTAGAGATCCCGGTAGCGATTCCGATGAGCAGTTCTTC. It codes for CSARDPGSDSDEQFF.

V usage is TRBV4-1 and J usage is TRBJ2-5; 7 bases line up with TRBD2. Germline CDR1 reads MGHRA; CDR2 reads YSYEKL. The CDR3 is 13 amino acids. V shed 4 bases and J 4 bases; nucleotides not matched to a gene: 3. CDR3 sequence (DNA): TGCGCCAGCAGCCTCCAGCGGGGAGAGACCCAGTACTTC. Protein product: CASSLQRGETQYF.

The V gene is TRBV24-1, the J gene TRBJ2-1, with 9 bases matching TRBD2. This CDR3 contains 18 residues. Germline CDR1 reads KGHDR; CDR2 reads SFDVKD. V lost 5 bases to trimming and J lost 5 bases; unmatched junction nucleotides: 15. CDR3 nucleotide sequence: TGTGCCACCAGTGGGGTTTGGCGGGAGGGCCAAGGAAACAATGAGCAGTTCTTC. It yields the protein CATSGVWREGQGNNEQFF.

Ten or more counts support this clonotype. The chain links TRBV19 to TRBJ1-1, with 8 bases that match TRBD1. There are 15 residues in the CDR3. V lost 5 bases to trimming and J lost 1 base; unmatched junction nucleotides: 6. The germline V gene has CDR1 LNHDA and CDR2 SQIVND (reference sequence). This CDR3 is CASSVRDRSNTEAFF. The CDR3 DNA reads TGTGCCAGTAGTGTACGGGACAGGTCGAACACTGAAGCTTTCTTT.

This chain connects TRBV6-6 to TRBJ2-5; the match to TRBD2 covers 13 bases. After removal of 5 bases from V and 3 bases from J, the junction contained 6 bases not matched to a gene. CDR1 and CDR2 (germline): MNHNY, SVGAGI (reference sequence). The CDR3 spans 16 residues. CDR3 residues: CASSRGLAGAKETQYF. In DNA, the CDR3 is TGTGCCAGCAGTCGCGGACTAGCGGGGGCCAAAGAGACCCAGTACTTC.

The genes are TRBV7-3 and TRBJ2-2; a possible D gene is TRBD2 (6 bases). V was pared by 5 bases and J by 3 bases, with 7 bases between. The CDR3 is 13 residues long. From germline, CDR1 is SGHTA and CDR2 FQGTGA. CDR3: CASSPGDTGELFF. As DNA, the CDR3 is TGTGCCAGCAGCCCGGGGGACACCGGGGAGCTGTTTTTT. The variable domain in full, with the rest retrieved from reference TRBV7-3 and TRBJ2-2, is GAGVSQTPSNKVTEKGKYVELRCDPISGHTALYWYRQSLGQGPEFLIYFQGTGAADDSGLPNDRFFAVRPEGSVSTLKIQRTERGDSAVYLCASSPGDTGELFFGEGSRLTVL.

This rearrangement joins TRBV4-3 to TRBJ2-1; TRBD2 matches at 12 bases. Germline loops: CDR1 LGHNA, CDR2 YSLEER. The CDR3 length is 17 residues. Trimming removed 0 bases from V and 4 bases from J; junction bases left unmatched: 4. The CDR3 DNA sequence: TGCGCCAGCAGCCAAGATATGGGGACTAGCGGGTACAATGAGCAGTTCTTC. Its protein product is CASSQDMGTSGYNEQFF.

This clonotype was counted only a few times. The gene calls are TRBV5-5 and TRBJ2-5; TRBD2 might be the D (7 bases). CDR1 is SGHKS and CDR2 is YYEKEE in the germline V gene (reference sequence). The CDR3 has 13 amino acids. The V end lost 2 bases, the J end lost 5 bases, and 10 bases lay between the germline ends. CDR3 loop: CASSLQGGETQYF. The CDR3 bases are TGTGCCAGCAGCTTACAGGGAGGGGAGACCCAGTACTTC.

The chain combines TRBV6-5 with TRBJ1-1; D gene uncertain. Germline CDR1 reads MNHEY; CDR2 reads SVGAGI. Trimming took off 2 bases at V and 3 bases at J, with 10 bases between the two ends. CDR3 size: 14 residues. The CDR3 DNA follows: TGTGCCAGCAGTTACGTAGGGCCGGACACTGAAGCTTTCTTT. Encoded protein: CASSYVGPDTEAFF.

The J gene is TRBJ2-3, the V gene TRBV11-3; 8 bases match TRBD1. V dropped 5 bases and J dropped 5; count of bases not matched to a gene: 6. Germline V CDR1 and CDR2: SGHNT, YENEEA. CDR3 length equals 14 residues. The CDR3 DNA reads TGTGCCAGCAGCGAAGGGACAGGACGAGATACGCAGTATTTT. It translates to CASSEGTGRDTQYF.

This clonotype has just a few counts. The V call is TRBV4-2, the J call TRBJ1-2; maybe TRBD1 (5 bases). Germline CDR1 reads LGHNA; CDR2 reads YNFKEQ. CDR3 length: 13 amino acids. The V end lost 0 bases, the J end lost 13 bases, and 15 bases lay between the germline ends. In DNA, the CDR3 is TGTGCCAGCAGCCAAGATATGGGGGATCGTTTCACCTTC. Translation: CASSQDMGDRFTF.

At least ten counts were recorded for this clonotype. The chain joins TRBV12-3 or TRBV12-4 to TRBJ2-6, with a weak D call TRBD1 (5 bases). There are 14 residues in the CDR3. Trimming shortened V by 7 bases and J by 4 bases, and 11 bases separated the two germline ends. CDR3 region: CASNIGAGANVLTF. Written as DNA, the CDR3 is TGTGCCAGCAATATTGGGGCCGGGGCCAACGTCCTGACTTTC.